This T cell receptor (beta chain) was recorded in a study of CD8+CD57+ T cells in acquired aplastic anemia. Findings of the study overall: In common between the patients and the controls were approximately 28 CD8+ CDR3 sequences.

Genomic DNA was employed as the template in profiling TCR beta VDJ and CDR3. TCRdb redid the calling of the reads with MiXCR, one entry per CDR3 protein. The data contain around 200,000 distinct CDR3 sequences, over 60% of them singletons. This clonotype was counted at least ten times. Antigen unknown. J gave up 0 bases and V 8 bases, and 6 bases lay outside the gene matches. Germline CDR1 SNHLY, CDR2 FYNNEI. The CDR3 totals 14 residues. The material sequenced was sorted CD4+, CD8+, or CD8+CD57+ T cells (not recorded which) from PBMCs. The sequence derives from a human donor in good health. The V call is TRBV2, the J call TRBJ2-7; 8 bases are a match to TRBD1. The CDR3 sequence is CASHRTGSSYEQYF. The DNA for the CDR3 is TGTGCCAGCCACCGGACAGGGAGCTCCTACGAGCAGTACTTC.